This paragraph covers one T cell receptor beta chain sequence. As yet, its antigen is unknown. This sample is drawn from a study of radiation and T cells in renal cell carcinoma. Notes on the study in general: From baseline, blood top tumor clonotypes peaked at 2 weeks post-radiation.

Method: immunoSEQ multiplex PCR; TCRdb's copy keeps in-frame clones and lacks some. The table lists 40,000 to 60,000 clones, approximately 80% of them singletons. The length of the CDR3 is 14 residues. CDR1 is LGHNT, CDR2 FRNRAP, per germline. With 0 bases removed from V and 7 bases from J, the gap between germline ends came to 7 bases. Time point in this sample: blood 2 weeks post-SBRT. Treatment of the sample: 15 Gy SBRT to primary tumor, nephrectomy 4 weeks later. The sample consisted of blood, taken from a patient whose treatment included radiotherapy and nephrectomy. This chain links TRBV12-5 with TRBJ1-6; no reliable D call. The receptor was isolated from a woman aged 70-85 years with renal cell carcinoma. DNA of the CDR3: TGTGCTAGTGGTTTGGTACCTGGGAATTCACCCCTCCACTTT. Translation: CASGLVPGNSPLHF. Using reference TRBV12-5 and TRBJ1-6 for the parts outside the CDR3, the full variable domain is DARVTQTPRHKVTEMGQEVTMRCQPILGHNTVFWYRQTMMQGLELLAYFRNRAPLDDSGMPKDRFSAEMPDATLATLKIQPSEPRDSAVYFCASGLVPGNSPLHFGNGTRLTVT.